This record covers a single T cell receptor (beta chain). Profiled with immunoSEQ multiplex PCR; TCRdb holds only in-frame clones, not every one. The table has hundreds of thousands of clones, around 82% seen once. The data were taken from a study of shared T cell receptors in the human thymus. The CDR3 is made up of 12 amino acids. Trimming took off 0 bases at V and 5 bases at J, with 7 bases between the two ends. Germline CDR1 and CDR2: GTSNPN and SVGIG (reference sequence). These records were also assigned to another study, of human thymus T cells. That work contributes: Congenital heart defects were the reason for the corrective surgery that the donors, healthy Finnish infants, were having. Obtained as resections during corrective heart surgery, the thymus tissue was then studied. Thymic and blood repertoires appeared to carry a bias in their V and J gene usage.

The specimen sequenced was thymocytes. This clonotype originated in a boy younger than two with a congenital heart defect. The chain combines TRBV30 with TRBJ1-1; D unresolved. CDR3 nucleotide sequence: TGTGCCTGGAGTGTCCGGTGGACTGAAGCTTTCTTT. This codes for CAWSVRWTEAFF.